A selection of T cell receptor beta chains follows, all from one sample in a study of OX40 agonist ivuxolimab in advanced cancers. The repertoire was sequenced with immunoSEQ multiplex PCR; TCRdb's copy has only in-frame clones and lacks some. The table lists about 59,000 clones, about four fifths of them singletons. Sequenced material: CD4+ or CD8+ T cells sorted from blood, taken in a trial of the OX40 agonist ivuxolimab. The origin of the receptors is an adult with an advanced solid tumor such as melanoma, head and neck, liver or kidney cancer. CDR3s include the opening cysteine and the closing phenylalanine or tryptophan. D genes are given only for firm matches. Clone sizes are given selectively: once, few, many, or a class where the clone is expanded.

>TRBD1|TRBV30|-|TRBJ1-3
TGTGCCTGGAGGAGGGGGTACAGGGGGCTCTCTGGAAACACCATATATTTT
CAWRRGYRGLSGNTIYF
>TRBD1|TRBV5-1|-|TRBJ2-3
TGCGCCAGCAGCTTGGCCCCGACAGGGGGAGGAACAGATACGCAGTATTTT
CASSLAPTGGGTDTQYF
>TRBD1|TRBV6-6|-|TRBJ1-1
TGTGCCAGCAAACCTACCCGGGACAGGGGCACTGAAGCTTTCTTT
CASKPTRDRGTEAFF
>-|TRBV10-1|-|TRBJ1-2
TGCGCCAGCAGTGATAACAGCTACCGATACACCTTC
CASSDNSYRYTF
>-|TRBV5-4|-|TRBJ2-6
TGTGCCAGCAGCTTGGATCGGGGGTCTGGGGCCAACGTCCTGACTTTC
CASSLDRGSGANVLTF
>-|TRBV30|-|TRBJ1-2
TGTGCCTGGAGTGTAAAGGACTGGGGAACCTATGGCTACACCTTC
CAWSVKDWGTYGYTF
>-|TRBV5-5|-|TRBJ1-6
TGTGCCAGCAGCTCACAGGGTATGGATTCACCCCTCCACTTT
CASSSQGMDSPLHF
>-|TRBV30|-|TRBJ1-4
TGTGCCGCCACCGGACGAAAGGCCAATCCAACTAATGAAAAACTGTTTTTT
CAATGRKANPTNEKLFF
>-|TRBV20-1|-|TRBJ2-1
TGCAGTTCCGATCGGTACAATGAGCAGTTCTTC
CSSDRYNEQFF
>TRBD1|TRBV19|-|TRBJ1-4
TGTGCCAGTAGCCCCAGGGGGTCGGAGGAAAAACTGTTTTTT
CASSPRGSEEKLFF
>TRBD1|TRBV5-4|few|TRBJ1-2
TGTGCCAGCAGCATCCACCGGGACAGGGGGCAAGCTAACTATGGCTACACCTTC
CASSIHRDRGQANYGYTF
>-|TRBV5-1|-|TRBJ2-5
TGCGCCAGCAGCGAACAAGGGGAGACCCAGTACTTC
CASSEQGETQYF
>TRBD1|TRBV10-1|-|TRBJ2-7
TGCGCCAGCAGTGACAGGGGGGAGCAGTACTTC
CASSDRGEQYF
>-|TRBV7-7|-|TRBJ2-2
TGTGCCAGCAGCCTAACAGGGACACCGGGCGGGGAGCTGTTTTTT
CASSLTGTPGGELFF
>-|TRBV19|few|TRBJ1-1
TGTGCCGCGGGTCCGCAGAACACTGAAGCTTTCTTT
CAAGPQNTEAFF